This TCR beta chain is drawn from a study of T cell changes during pregnancy in multiple sclerosis. Only one count was recorded for this clone. This CDR3 contains 13 residues. Trimming left V 0 bases short and J 3 bases short, with 6 bases between. Germline-derived CDR1 and CDR2 are SQVTM and ANQGSEA. The assay was immunoSEQ multiplex PCR, and TCRdb's table has in-frame clones only and misses some. The table includes about 57,000 clones, 75% to 95% detected once. The starting material was peripheral blood, obtained after pregnancy. The V gene is TRBV29-1, the J gene TRBJ2-4; unclear D gene. The clonotype comes from a female donor in good health, enrolled as a control in a pregnancy study. The CDR3 DNA sequence: TGCAGCGTTGAAGATCTTGTCAAAAACATTCAGTACTTC. It yields the protein CSVEDLVKNIQYF.